This T cell receptor (beta chain) was captured by sequencing in a study of shared clonotypes between healthy human individuals. V was cut by 8 bases and J by 10 bases, with 17 bases left in between. The CDR3 runs to 13 residues. The germline V gene has CDR1 MNHEY and CDR2 SVGAGI. Generated by immunoSEQ multiplex PCR, the TCRdb table keeps only in-frame clones and is missing some. Among roughly 2 million clones listed, about 94% were seen once. The material sequenced was naive CD4+ T cells sorted from blood. Subset given: CD45RA+ positively selected. The sequence derives from a man younger than 35 in good health. The rearrangement joins TRBV6-5 to TRBJ1-4; D perhaps matches TRBD1 (5 bases). CDR3 loop: CASSLREDGKLFF. The CDR3 DNA follows: TGTGCCAGCTCCCTCAGGGAGGACGGAAAACTGTTTTTT.